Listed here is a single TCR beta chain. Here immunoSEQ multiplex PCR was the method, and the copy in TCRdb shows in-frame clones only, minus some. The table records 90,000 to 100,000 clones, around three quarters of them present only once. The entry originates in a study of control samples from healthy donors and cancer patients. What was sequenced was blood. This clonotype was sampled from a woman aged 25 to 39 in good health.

The CDR3 spells CASSPSDRDNEQFF. As DNA, the CDR3 is TGTGCCAGCAGCCCCTCCGACAGGGACAATGAGCAGTTCTTC. The chain combines TRBV3-1 (or the pseudogene TRBV3-2) with TRBJ2-1, with TRBD1 matching 7 bases. From germline, CDR1 is LGHDT and CDR2 YNNKEL (reference sequence). The CDR3 has 14 amino acids. V was clipped by 4 bases and J by 5 bases; unmatched bases: 5.